The 2 T cell receptor beta chains listed next were all sequenced from one sample in a study of cytomegalovirus exposure and HLA in healthy donors. The primer mix had 60 Vbeta and 13 Jbeta primers. Data came from immunoSEQ multiplex PCR; TCRdb stores just in-frame clones and leaves some out. The data hold about 200,000 clones, with 75% to 90% observed a single time. Sequencing was carried out using PBMCs. Receptors originate from a woman aged 50 to 65 in good health and CMV-seropositive.

The genes are TRBV28 and TRBJ1-1, with 10 bases lining up with TRBD1. Germline values: CDR1 MDHEN, CDR2 SYDVKM. The CDR3 contains 16 residues. Trimming removed 2 bases from V and 5 bases from J; junction bases left unmatched: 8. The CDR3 DNA sequence: TGTGCCAGCAGTTTAACAAGACAGGGGGCATTTACTGAAGCTTTCTTT. Protein: CASSLTRQGAFTEAFF.

The chain carries TRBV9 and TRBJ2-7; maybe TRBD1 (5 bases). The CDR3 extends over 15 amino acids. V shed 4 bases and J shed 4 bases, with 18 bases lying between them. Germline V gives CDR1 SGDLS, CDR2 YYNGEE. This CDR3 is CASSPGHMLPYEQYF. CDR3 nucleotide sequence: TGTGCCAGCAGCCCAGGACACATGCTACCATACGAGCAGTACTTC.